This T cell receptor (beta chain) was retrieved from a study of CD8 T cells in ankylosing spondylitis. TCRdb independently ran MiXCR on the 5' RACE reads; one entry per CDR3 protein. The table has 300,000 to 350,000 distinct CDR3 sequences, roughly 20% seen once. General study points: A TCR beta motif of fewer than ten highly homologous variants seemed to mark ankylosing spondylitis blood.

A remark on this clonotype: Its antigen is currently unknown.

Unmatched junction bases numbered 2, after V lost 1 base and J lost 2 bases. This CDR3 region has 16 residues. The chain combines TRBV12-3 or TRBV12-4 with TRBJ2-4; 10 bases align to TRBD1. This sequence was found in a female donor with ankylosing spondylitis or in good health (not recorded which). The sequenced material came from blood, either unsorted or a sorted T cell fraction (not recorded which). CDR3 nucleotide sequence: TGTGCCAGCAGTTTAGGGGACAGGGGCTCCAAAAACATTCAGTACTTC. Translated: CASSLGDRGSKNIQYF.